Given below is one T cell receptor (beta chain) in context. Its target is unknown. This CDR3 comprises 10 residues. V dropped 8 bases and J dropped 12 bases, with 11 bases sitting between them. The V gene's germline CDR1 is SNHLY and CDR2 FYNNEI. The data originate from a study of cytomegalovirus exposure and HLA in healthy donors. Study overall: The same platform was used for the 100 to 150 validation repertoires and the approximately 670 first-cohort repertoires, a later analysis reported. General study points: Cytomegalovirus association was assigned to some 160 TCR beta chains. Cytomegalovirus status was reportedly diagnosed by the classifier with high sensitivity and specificity. In vitro confirmation showed a few CMV-associated chains to be CMV antigen specific.

Using immunoSEQ multiplex PCR, the repertoire was profiled, and TCRdb retains in-frame clones only, with some absent. Of about 100,000 clones in the sample, less than 95% are singletons; the top ten hold around 0.85%. The clonotype comes from a woman aged 18-29 years in good health and CMV-seronegative. The sample taken for sequencing was PBMCs. This chain joins TRBV2 and TRBJ2-1; possible D gene TRBD2, 5 bases. CDR3 nucleotide sequence: TGTGCCAGCTCTTCGGGGAGGCAGTTCTTC. It codes for CASSSGRQFF.